This T cell receptor beta chain was sequenced for a study of blood T cell repertoires in COVID-19 (dated by TCRdb to 2020 to 2022). About the investigation overall: Collaborator samples came from the United States, Italy and Spain and covered acute and convalescent phases of COVID-19. The prospective study material was composed of cDNA or gDNA derived from T cells, B-cell-depleted T cells, or PBMCs. Subjects who had been exposed to COVID-19, were actively infected with it, or had recovered from it provided the deeply sampled blood TCRbeta repertoires that made up the dataset. The repertoires were released in a freely available public database intended as a resource for research on the immune response to SARS-CoV-2. Samples were obtained from the ongoing ImmuneRACE study (first 160 participants) and from about 1,300 subjects provided by 6 global collaborators. A de-identified subject ID, COVID-19 status, age in years and sex were almost always included in the sample metadata. HLA class I and class II types, where available, came from metadata supplied by the sample provider rather than from assay-based typing. General conclusions and limits of the study: How much clinical and demographic metadata was included differed by source and by participant, and the metadata was provided uncurated.

With regard to this clone: Its antigen is not yet known. No much larger clone is present one base from it, and per-base qualities are unavailable.

Whole blood was collected in K2EDTA tubes by collaborating institutions according to the institutions' own protocols. For TCRbeta analysis, collaborators shipped samples in one of three forms: frozen whole blood, isolated PBMCs, or DNA extracted from either of those sample types. TCRbeta CDR3 regions were amplified from genomic DNA using the immunoSEQ Assay, a bias-controlled multiplex PCR. The authors' analysis ran thus. Within the assay, amplification of reference gene primers was used to estimate how many nucleated cells each sample contained. Sequence reads were collapsed and filtered to measure the absolute abundance of every unique TCRbeta CDR3 rearrangement. Productive Simpson clonality was computed per sample as the square root of Simpson's diversity index over productive rearrangements. As stored in TCRdb, this immuneACCESS dataset retains in-frame rearrangements with V and J assigned. A fraction of the clones does not appear; measured against another copy, unresolved V genes explain less than half of the discrepancy, and the remainder lacks a known reason. V and J calls and clone size are given by that table; D and trimming were obtained from the DNA. A total of approximately 150,000 clones appear in this sample, around 87% of them only once. Together, the top ten hold about 6% of the sample.

Source material: peripheral blood. The TCR originated in an older man with acute or convalescent COVID-19.

The CDR3 region has the sequence CASSVAGQGVGNTIYF. The DNA sequence is TGTGCCAGCAGCGTAGCAGGACAGGGGGTCGGAAACACCATATATTTT. Here the chain combines TRBV9 and TRBJ1-3; the junction holds 10 bases that match TRBD1. Here V drops 0 bases and J drops 4 bases, and the junction holds 4 bases not matched to any gene. The CDR3, from cysteine to phenylalanine, totals 16 residues. The read is trimmed to its CDR3 DNA, 48 bases read in frame from base 1. In the germline V gene, CDR1 corresponds to SGDLS and CDR2 to YYNGEE.